Each of the 2 T cell receptor beta chains below was sequenced from the same sample in a study of blood T cell repertoires in COVID-19. Profiling relied on immunoSEQ multiplex PCR, and the TCRdb table lists in-frame clones only, not all of them. The data hold roughly 87,000 clones, with approximately 85% observed a single time. Sequencing used peripheral blood. Source of these receptors: a human donor in a cohort sampled during active COVID-19.

The chain employs TRBV7-9 and TRBJ2-7; possible D gene TRBD1, 5 bases. Trimming took off 4 bases at V and 0 bases at J, with 13 bases between the two ends. This CDR3 has 15 amino acids. CDR1 is SEHNR, CDR2 FQNEAQ, per germline (reference sequence). CDR3 sequence reads: CASSYTDSASYEQYF. Here the CDR3 DNA reads TGTGCCAGCAGCTACACCGACAGTGCCTCCTACGAGCAGTACTTC.

This chain joins TRBV27 and TRBJ2-3, with 8 bases identical to TRBD2. The junction had 10 bases not matched to a gene; V was cut back by 3 bases and J by 8 bases. CDR1 is MNHEY, CDR2 SMNVEV, per germline (reference sequence). This CDR3 spans 15 amino acids. The CDR3 DNA is TGTGCCAGCAGTTTTTCCGGGGGGGGTGGAGCTACGCAGTATTTT. It specifies CASSFSGGGGATQYF.